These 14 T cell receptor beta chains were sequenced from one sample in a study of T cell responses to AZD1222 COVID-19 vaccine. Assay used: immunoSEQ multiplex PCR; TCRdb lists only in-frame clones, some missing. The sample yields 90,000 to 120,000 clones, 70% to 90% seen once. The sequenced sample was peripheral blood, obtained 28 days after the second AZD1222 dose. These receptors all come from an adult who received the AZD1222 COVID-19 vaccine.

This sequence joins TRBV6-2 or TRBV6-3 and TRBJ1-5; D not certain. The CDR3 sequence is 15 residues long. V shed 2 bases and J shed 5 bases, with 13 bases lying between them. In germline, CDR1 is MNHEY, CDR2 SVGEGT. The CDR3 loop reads CASSYDGDSYQPQHF. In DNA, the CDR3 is TGTGCCAGCAGTTACGATGGGGATAGTTATCAGCCCCAGCATTTT.

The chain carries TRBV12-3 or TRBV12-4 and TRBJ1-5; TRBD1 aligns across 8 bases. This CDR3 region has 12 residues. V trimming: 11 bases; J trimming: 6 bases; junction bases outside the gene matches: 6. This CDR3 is CASSGGSQPQHF. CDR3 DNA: TGTGCCTCCTCAGGGGGCAGTCAGCCCCAGCATTTT.

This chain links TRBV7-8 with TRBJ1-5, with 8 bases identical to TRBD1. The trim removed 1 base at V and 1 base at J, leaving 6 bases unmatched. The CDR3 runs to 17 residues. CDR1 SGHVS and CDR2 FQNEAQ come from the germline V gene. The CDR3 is CASSLGQGRVSNQPQHF. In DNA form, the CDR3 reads TGTGCCAGCAGCTTAGGACAGGGGAGAGTAAGCAATCAGCCCCAGCATTTT.

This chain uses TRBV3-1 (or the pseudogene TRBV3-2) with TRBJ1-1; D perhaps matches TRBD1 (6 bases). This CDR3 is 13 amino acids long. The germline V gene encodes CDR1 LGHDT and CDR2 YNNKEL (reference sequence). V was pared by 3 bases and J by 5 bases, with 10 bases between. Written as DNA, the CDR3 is TGTGCCAGCAGCCATCCAGGGGTGACTGAAGCTTTCTTT. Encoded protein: CASSHPGVTEAFF.

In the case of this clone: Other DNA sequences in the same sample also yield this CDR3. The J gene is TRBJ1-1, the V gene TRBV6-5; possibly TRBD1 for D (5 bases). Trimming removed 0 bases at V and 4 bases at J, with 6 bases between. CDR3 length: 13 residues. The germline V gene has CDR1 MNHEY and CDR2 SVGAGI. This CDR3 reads CASSYSGGTEAFF. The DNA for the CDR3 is TGTGCCAGCAGTTACTCGGGGGGCACTGAAGCTTTCTTT.

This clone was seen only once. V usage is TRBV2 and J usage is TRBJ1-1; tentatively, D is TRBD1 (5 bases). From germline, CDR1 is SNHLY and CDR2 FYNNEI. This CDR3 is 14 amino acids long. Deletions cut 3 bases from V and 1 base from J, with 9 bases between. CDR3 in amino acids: CASSDQGSNTEAFF. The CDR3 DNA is TGTGCCAGCAGTGATCAGGGCTCGAACACTGAAGCTTTCTTT. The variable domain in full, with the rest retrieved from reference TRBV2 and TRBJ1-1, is EPEVTQTPSHQVTQMGQEVILRCVPISNHLYFYWYRQILGQKVEFLVSFYNNEISEKSEIFDDQFSVERPDGSNFTLKIRSTKLEDSAMYFCASSDQGSNTEAFFGQGTRLTVV.

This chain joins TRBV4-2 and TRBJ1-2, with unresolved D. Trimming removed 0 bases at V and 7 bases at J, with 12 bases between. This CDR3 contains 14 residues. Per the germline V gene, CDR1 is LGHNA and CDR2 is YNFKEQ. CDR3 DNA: TGTGCCAGCAGCCAAGATAGGGCGGGAAGTGGCTACACCTTC. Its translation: CASSQDRAGSGYTF.

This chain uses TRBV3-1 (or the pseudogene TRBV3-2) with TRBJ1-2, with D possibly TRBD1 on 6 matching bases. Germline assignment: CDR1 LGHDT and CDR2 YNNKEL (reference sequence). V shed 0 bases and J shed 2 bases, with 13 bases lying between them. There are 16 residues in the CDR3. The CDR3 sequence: CASSQDPGQGNYGYTF. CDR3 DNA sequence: TGTGCCAGCAGCCAAGATCCAGGCCAGGGGAACTATGGCTACACCTTC.

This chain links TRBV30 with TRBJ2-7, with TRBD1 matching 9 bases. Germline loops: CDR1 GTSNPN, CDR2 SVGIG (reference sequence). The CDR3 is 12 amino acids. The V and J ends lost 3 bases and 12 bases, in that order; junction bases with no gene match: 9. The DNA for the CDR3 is TGTGCCTGGAGCGGGACAGGGCCCTGGAGGTACTTC. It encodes CAWSGTGPWRYF.

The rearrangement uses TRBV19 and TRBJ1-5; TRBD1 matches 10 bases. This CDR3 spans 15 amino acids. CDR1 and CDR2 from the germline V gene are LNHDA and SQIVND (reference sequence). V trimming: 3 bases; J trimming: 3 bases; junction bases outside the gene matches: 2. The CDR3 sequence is CASSIGQGVNQPQHF. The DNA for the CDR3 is TGTGCCAGTAGTATCGGACAGGGGGTCAATCAGCCCCAGCATTTT.

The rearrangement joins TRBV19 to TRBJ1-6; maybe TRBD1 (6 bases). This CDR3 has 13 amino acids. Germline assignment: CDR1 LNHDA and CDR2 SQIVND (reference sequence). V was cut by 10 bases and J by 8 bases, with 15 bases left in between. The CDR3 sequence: CATRTGFDSPLHF. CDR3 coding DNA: TGTGCCACTCGAACAGGGTTTGATTCACCCCTCCACTTT.

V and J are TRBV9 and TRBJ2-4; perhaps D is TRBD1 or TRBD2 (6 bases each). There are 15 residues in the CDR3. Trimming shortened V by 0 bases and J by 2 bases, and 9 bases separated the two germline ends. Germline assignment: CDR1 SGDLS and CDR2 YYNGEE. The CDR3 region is CASSVEGGTKNIQYF. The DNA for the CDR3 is TGTGCCAGCAGCGTAGAAGGGGGGACCAAAAACATTCAGTACTTC.

As DNA, the CDR3 is TGTGCCAGCAGCACCCTCTGGGCAGGGGCCTACGAGCAGTACTTC. Translating it yields CASSTLWAGAYEQYF. The chain has TRBV11-2 and TRBJ2-7; D might be TRBD1 (6 bases). CDR1 is SGHAT, CDR2 FQNNGV, per germline. The CDR3 is 15 residues long. Between the trimmed V and J ends, which lost 5 bases and 2 bases, there was a span of 16 bases.

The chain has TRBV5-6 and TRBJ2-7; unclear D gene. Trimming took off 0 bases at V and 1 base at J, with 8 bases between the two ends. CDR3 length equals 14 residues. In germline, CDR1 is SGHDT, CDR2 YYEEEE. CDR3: CASSLDQVSYEQYF. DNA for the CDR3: TGTGCCAGCAGCTTGGATCAAGTATCCTACGAGCAGTACTTC.